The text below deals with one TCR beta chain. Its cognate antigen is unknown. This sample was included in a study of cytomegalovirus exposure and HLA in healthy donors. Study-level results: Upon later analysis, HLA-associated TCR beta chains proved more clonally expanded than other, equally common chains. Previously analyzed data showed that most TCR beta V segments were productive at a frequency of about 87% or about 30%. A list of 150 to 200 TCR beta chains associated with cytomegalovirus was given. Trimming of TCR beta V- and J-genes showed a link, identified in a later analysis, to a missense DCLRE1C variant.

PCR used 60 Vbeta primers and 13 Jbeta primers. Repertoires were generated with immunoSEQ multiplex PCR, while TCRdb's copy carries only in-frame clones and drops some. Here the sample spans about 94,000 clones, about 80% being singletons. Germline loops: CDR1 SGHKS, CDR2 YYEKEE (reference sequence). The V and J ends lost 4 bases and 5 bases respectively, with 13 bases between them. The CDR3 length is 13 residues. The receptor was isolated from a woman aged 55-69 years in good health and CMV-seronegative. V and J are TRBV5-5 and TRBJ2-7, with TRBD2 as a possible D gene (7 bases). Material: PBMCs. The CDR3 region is CASSPGGRHEQYF. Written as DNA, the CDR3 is TGTGCCAGCAGCCCCGGGGGGCGACACGAGCAGTACTTC.